A selection of T cell receptor beta chains follows, all from one sample in a study of blood T cell repertoires in COVID-19. The protocol was immunoSEQ multiplex PCR, while the TCRdb copy is restricted to in-frame clones and leaves out a portion. Of fewer than 300,000 clones in the sample, around 90% were seen once. The sample taken for sequencing was PBMCs or T cells enriched from blood (not recorded which). Every receptor here comes from a woman in her twenties or thirties who had recovered from COVID-19. Each CDR3 is given with its conserved first and last residue. The order of the fields is J gene, D gene, clone size, V gene, CDR3 DNA, CDR3 protein. A D gene is named only where the DNA matches it firmly. The listing skips clone size in some rows; elsewhere it reads once, few, many or a size class.

j_gene: TRBJ2-7; d_gene: -; abundance: -; v_gene: TRBV15; CDR3nt: TGTGCCACCAGCAGAGATAGGAGTGGTGACCGTTACGAGCAGTACTTC; CDR3aa: CATSRDRSGDRYEQYF
j_gene: TRBJ2-1; d_gene: -; abundance: -; v_gene: TRBV5-6; CDR3nt: TGTGCCAGCAGCTTGGCCTTTGAGCAGTTCTTC; CDR3aa: CASSLAFEQFF
j_gene: TRBJ1-2; d_gene: -; abundance: -; v_gene: TRBV9; CDR3nt: TGTGCCAGCAGCGTACAGGGCAACTATGGCTACACCTTC; CDR3aa: CASSVQGNYGYTF
j_gene: TRBJ2-3; d_gene: -; abundance: -; v_gene: TRBV10-3; CDR3nt: TGTGCCATCAGTGAGCAACGGGCAGGGCGGGGAGATACGCAGTATTTT; CDR3aa: CAISEQRAGRGDTQYF
j_gene: TRBJ2-5; d_gene: -; abundance: -; v_gene: TRBV9; CDR3nt: TGTGCCAGCAGCGCAACCCTTGGGAGGCAAGAGACCCAGTACTTC; CDR3aa: CASSATLGRQETQYF
j_gene: TRBJ1-5; d_gene: -; abundance: -; v_gene: TRBV10-2; CDR3nt: TGCGCCAGCCGCTCAGCGGGCAATCAGCCCCAGCATTTT; CDR3aa: CASRSAGNQPQHF
j_gene: TRBJ2-3; d_gene: TRBD2; abundance: -; v_gene: TRBV5-1; CDR3nt: TGCGCCAGCAGCTTGGCCGAGACTAGCGGGAGTACAGATACGCAGTATTTT; CDR3aa: CASSLAETSGSTDTQYF
j_gene: TRBJ1-4; d_gene: TRBD1; abundance: -; v_gene: TRBV6-5; CDR3nt: TGTGCCAGCAGCAGGGACAGGGGTAATGAAAAACTGTTTTTT; CDR3aa: CASSRDRGNEKLFF
j_gene: TRBJ2-3; d_gene: TRBD1; abundance: -; v_gene: TRBV7-8; CDR3nt: TGTGCCAGCAGCTTAAGTCGACAGGGGGCGTGGGCAGATACGCAGTATTTT; CDR3aa: CASSLSRQGAWADTQYF
j_gene: TRBJ1-1; d_gene: TRBD1; abundance: -; v_gene: TRBV27; CDR3nt: TGTGCCAGCAGTTGGGACAGGGGGTCGGTAGCTTTCTTT; CDR3aa: CASSWDRGSVAFF
j_gene: TRBJ2-1; d_gene: TRBD2; abundance: -; v_gene: TRBV28; CDR3nt: TGTGCCAGCAGTTTCCCGACTAGCGGGAGGCTTAATGAGCAGTTCTTC; CDR3aa: CASSFPTSGRLNEQFF
j_gene: TRBJ2-5; d_gene: -; abundance: -; v_gene: TRBV28; CDR3nt: TGTGCCAGCAGGACTCCGTTTCCGGAGACCCAGTACTTC; CDR3aa: CASRTPFPETQYF
j_gene: TRBJ2-6; d_gene: -; abundance: -; v_gene: TRBV6-5; CDR3nt: TGTGCCAGCAGTTACTCGGGGGCCGGGGCCAACGTCCTGACTTTC; CDR3aa: CASSYSGAGANVLTF
j_gene: TRBJ1-1; d_gene: -; abundance: -; v_gene: TRBV4-1; CDR3nt: TGCGCCAGCAGCCGAGCGGGATCCATGAACACTGAAGCTTTCTTT; CDR3aa: CASSRAGSMNTEAFF
j_gene: TRBJ2-3; d_gene: TRBD2; abundance: -; v_gene: TRBV6-5; CDR3nt: TGTGCCAGCAGTCCACTAGCGGGAGGGGGAGATACGCAGTATTTT; CDR3aa: CASSPLAGGGDTQYF
j_gene: TRBJ2-5; d_gene: TRBD1; abundance: once; v_gene: TRBV19; CDR3nt: TGTGCCAGTAGTACGGGACAGTGGGGAGAGACCCAGTACTTC; CDR3aa: CASSTGQWGETQYF
j_gene: TRBJ2-1; d_gene: TRBD2; abundance: -; v_gene: TRBV19; CDR3nt: TGTGCCAGTAGCAGACTAGCGGGAGGACCCAATGAGCAGTTCTTC; CDR3aa: CASSRLAGGPNEQFF
j_gene: TRBJ1-2; d_gene: -; abundance: -; v_gene: TRBV9; CDR3nt: TGTGCCAGCAGCGTAGATTCGTATGGCTACACCTTC; CDR3aa: CASSVDSYGYTF
j_gene: TRBJ2-7; d_gene: TRBD2; abundance: -; v_gene: TRBV5-1; CDR3nt: TGCGCCAGCAGCATCCCAACTAGCGGGGGATTTTACGAGCAGTACTTC; CDR3aa: CASSIPTSGGFYEQYF
j_gene: TRBJ2-7; d_gene: TRBD2; abundance: -; v_gene: TRBV27; CDR3nt: TGTGCCAGCAGTCCACGGACTAGCGGGATGTGGTCCTACGAGCAGTACTTC; CDR3aa: CASSPRTSGMWSYEQYF
j_gene: TRBJ1-1; d_gene: TRBD1; abundance: -; v_gene: TRBV9; CDR3nt: TGTGCCAGCAGCCGGGGACAGGGCGGAACTGAAGCTTTCTTT; CDR3aa: CASSRGQGGTEAFF
j_gene: TRBJ1-1; d_gene: -; abundance: -; v_gene: TRBV19; CDR3nt: TGTGCCAGTAGTACCCATAGGGAGGGTGAAGCTTTCTTT; CDR3aa: CASSTHREGEAFF
j_gene: TRBJ2-7; d_gene: TRBD2; abundance: -; v_gene: TRBV6-2/TRBV6-3; CDR3nt: TGTGCCAGCAGTTACCCTGGACTAGCGGGACAACTCTCCTACGAGCAGTACTTC; CDR3aa: CASSYPGLAGQLSYEQYF
j_gene: TRBJ1-4; d_gene: -; abundance: -; v_gene: TRBV21-1; CDR3nt: TGTGCCAGCAGCAGTTGGGGCCTTTATGAAAAACTGTTTTTT; CDR3aa: CASSSWGLYEKLFF
j_gene: TRBJ1-4; d_gene: -; abundance: -; v_gene: TRBV10-1; CDR3nt: TGCGCCAGCAGTGAGGGGGGCTCGGGGTTT; CDR3aa: CASSEGGSGF
j_gene: TRBJ1-5; d_gene: TRBD1; abundance: -; v_gene: TRBV6-2/TRBV6-3; CDR3nt: TGTGCCAGCAGTTCAGGACAGGGGGACAATCAGCCCCAGCATTTT; CDR3aa: CASSSGQGDNQPQHF
j_gene: TRBJ1-1; d_gene: -; abundance: -; v_gene: TRBV7-2; CDR3nt: TGTGCCAGCAGTTTTAAGCCCACTGAAGCTTTCTTT; CDR3aa: CASSFKPTEAFF
j_gene: TRBJ2-7; d_gene: -; abundance: -; v_gene: TRBV12-1; CDR3nt: TGTGCCAGCAGCTGCCAAAGCGGGAGCCCTCTTGCGGAGCAGTACTTC; CDR3aa: CASSCQSGSPLAEQYF
j_gene: TRBJ2-1; d_gene: -; abundance: -; v_gene: TRBV28; CDR3nt: TGTGCCAGCAGTCCCAGACAGTTGGTCTCCTACAATGAGCAGTTCTTC; CDR3aa: CASSPRQLVSYNEQFF
j_gene: TRBJ2-3; d_gene: TRBD2; abundance: -; v_gene: TRBV6-4; CDR3nt: TGTGCCAGCAGTGAGACTAGCGTTGTAGATACGCAGTATTTT; CDR3aa: CASSETSVVDTQYF
j_gene: TRBJ1-2; d_gene: -; abundance: -; v_gene: TRBV5-1; CDR3nt: TGCGCCAGCAGCCAAACGTCTTCCGGGGATAGGGAAGGCTACACCTTC; CDR3aa: CASSQTSSGDREGYTF
j_gene: TRBJ1-1; d_gene: TRBD1; abundance: -; v_gene: TRBV19; CDR3nt: TGTGCCAGTAGCACCACAGGGGTGAACACTGAAGCTTTCTTT; CDR3aa: CASSTTGVNTEAFF
j_gene: TRBJ1-6; d_gene: -; abundance: -; v_gene: TRBV11-2; CDR3nt: TGTGCCAGCGGGCCATCGACAAATCTTAATTCACCCCTCCACTTT; CDR3aa: CASGPSTNLNSPLHF
j_gene: TRBJ1-6; d_gene: -; abundance: -; v_gene: TRBV2; CDR3nt: TGTGCCAGCAGTGAGGGGCAGGGAATCTCACCCCTCCACTTT; CDR3aa: CASSEGQGISPLHF
j_gene: TRBJ2-7; d_gene: -; abundance: -; v_gene: TRBV5-1; CDR3nt: TGCGCCAGCAGCTCGTTCTACGAGCAGTACTTC; CDR3aa: CASSSFYEQYF
j_gene: TRBJ1-1; d_gene: -; abundance: -; v_gene: TRBV19; CDR3nt: TGTGCCAGTAGTATAATAGCCGGGGTCCTAACAACTGAAGCTTTCTTT; CDR3aa: CASSIIAGVLTTEAFF
j_gene: TRBJ2-7; d_gene: TRBD2; abundance: -; v_gene: TRBV10-3; CDR3nt: TGTGCCGCCCTAGCGGCATCCTACGAGCAGTACTTC; CDR3aa: CAALAASYEQYF
j_gene: TRBJ1-4; d_gene: -; abundance: -; v_gene: TRBV6-5; CDR3nt: TGTGCCAGCAGTTACTCGATAGGGAGCAAACTGTTTTTT; CDR3aa: CASSYSIGSKLFF
j_gene: TRBJ1-2; d_gene: -; abundance: -; v_gene: TRBV29-1; CDR3nt: TGCAGCGTTGAAGGTCCCCAGTCGGCTAAAACGTTGGGCAGGATCTATGGCTACACCTTC; CDR3aa: CSVEGPQSAKTLGRIYGYTF
j_gene: TRBJ2-2; d_gene: TRBD1; abundance: -; v_gene: TRBV29-1; CDR3nt: TGCAGCGTTGGAGGGCGACAGGGTGAATCGGCCGGGGAGCTGTTTTTT; CDR3aa: CSVGGRQGESAGELFF
j_gene: TRBJ1-4; d_gene: TRBD1; abundance: -; v_gene: TRBV28; CDR3nt: TGTGCCAGCAGTCCCCCAAGGACAGGGGGCGGCGAAAAACTGTTTTTT; CDR3aa: CASSPPRTGGGEKLFF
j_gene: TRBJ1-1; d_gene: TRBD1; abundance: -; v_gene: TRBV5-1; CDR3nt: TGCGCCAGCAGCTCCTCAGGGGGCGGTTTTTCTGAAGCTTTCTTT; CDR3aa: CASSSSGGGFSEAFF
j_gene: TRBJ1-1; d_gene: -; abundance: -; v_gene: TRBV5-4; CDR3nt: TGTGCCAGCAGCTTGATAGGGAGCCACACTGAAGCTTTCTTT; CDR3aa: CASSLIGSHTEAFF
j_gene: TRBJ1-6; d_gene: -; abundance: -; v_gene: TRBV28; CDR3nt: TGTGCCAGCAGTCCCCCGACAGGACGAAATAATTCACCCCTCCACTTT; CDR3aa: CASSPPTGRNNSPLHF
j_gene: TRBJ1-3; d_gene: -; abundance: -; v_gene: TRBV23-1; CDR3nt: TGCGCCACCCCACTCCGGACCAGGGCTGGAAACACCATATATTTT; CDR3aa: CATPLRTRAGNTIYF
j_gene: TRBJ2-5; d_gene: -; abundance: few; v_gene: TRBV28; CDR3nt: TGTGCCGGAATGGACAGCCACCAAGAGACCCAGTACTTC; CDR3aa: CAGMDSHQETQYF
j_gene: TRBJ1-5; d_gene: TRBD1; abundance: -; v_gene: TRBV6-2/TRBV6-3; CDR3nt: TGTGCCAGCAGCTTCGGGACAGGGGGCGGTCAGCCCCAGCATTTT; CDR3aa: CASSFGTGGGQPQHF
j_gene: TRBJ2-3; d_gene: -; abundance: -; v_gene: TRBV9; CDR3nt: TGTGCCAGCAGCGGTCCGAGGGGGATGGTAGGGGTTTTCCCAGATACGCAGTATTTT; CDR3aa: CASSGPRGMVGVFPDTQYF
j_gene: TRBJ2-1; d_gene: -; abundance: -; v_gene: TRBV7-2; CDR3nt: TGTGCCAGCAGCTTACAGCGGGTTGGGTTCCCTGAGCAGTTCTTC; CDR3aa: CASSLQRVGFPEQFF
j_gene: TRBJ1-1; d_gene: TRBD1; abundance: -; v_gene: TRBV6-6; CDR3nt: TGTGCCAGCAGTAACACAGGGGGCGCGGACACTGAAGCTTTCTTT; CDR3aa: CASSNTGGADTEAFF
j_gene: TRBJ1-4; d_gene: TRBD1; abundance: -; v_gene: TRBV18; CDR3nt: TGTGCCAGCTCACCTGACAGGGCAACTAATGAAAAACTGTTTTTT; CDR3aa: CASSPDRATNEKLFF
j_gene: TRBJ1-2; d_gene: TRBD1; abundance: -; v_gene: TRBV15; CDR3nt: TGTGCCACCGGACCGACAGGGGTTGACGGCTACACCTTC; CDR3aa: CATGPTGVDGYTF
j_gene: TRBJ1-4; d_gene: -; abundance: -; v_gene: TRBV27; CDR3nt: TGTGCCAGCAGTTCCTACCTCGGAGGGAATGAAAAACTGTTTTTT; CDR3aa: CASSSYLGGNEKLFF
j_gene: TRBJ2-7; d_gene: -; abundance: -; v_gene: TRBV6-1; CDR3nt: TGTGCCAGCAGTGAAGCATTGGACAGCTCCTACGAGCAGTACTTC; CDR3aa: CASSEALDSSYEQYF
j_gene: TRBJ2-1; d_gene: TRBD2; abundance: few; v_gene: TRBV25-1; CDR3nt: TGTGCCAGCAGTGGCGGAGGGACTAGCGGGCTCTACAATGAGCAGTTCTTC; CDR3aa: CASSGGGTSGLYNEQFF
j_gene: TRBJ2-3; d_gene: TRBD1; abundance: -; v_gene: TRBV27; CDR3nt: TGTGCCAGCAGCCCCAATTTAGCCCAGGGGGCAGATACGCAGTATTTT; CDR3aa: CASSPNLAQGADTQYF
j_gene: TRBJ1-5; d_gene: TRBD1; abundance: -; v_gene: TRBV30; CDR3nt: TGTGCCTGGAGTCACCCGGGACAGGGAGATTCTCAGCCCCAGCATTTT; CDR3aa: CAWSHPGQGDSQPQHF
j_gene: TRBJ2-1; d_gene: -; abundance: few; v_gene: TRBV7-2; CDR3nt: TGTGCCAGCAGCTTACTAGGGCGGGGAAGGAATGAGCAGTTCTTC; CDR3aa: CASSLLGRGRNEQFF
j_gene: TRBJ2-1; d_gene: TRBD1; abundance: few; v_gene: TRBV4-3; CDR3nt: TGCGCCAGCAGCCAAGATGGACAGGGGGCCTACAATGAGCAGTTCTTC; CDR3aa: CASSQDGQGAYNEQFF